Shown below are 9 T cell receptor beta chains from a single sample sequenced in a study of breast tumors, draining lymph nodes, adjacent tissues. Axillary draining lymph nodes of breast cancer patients supplied the node samples. TCRdb independently ran MiXCR on the multiplex PCR reads; one entry per CDR3 protein. The sample carries around 140,000 distinct CDR3 sequences, approximately 20% recorded once. What was sequenced was axillary lymph node tissue. The source is a female donor with breast cancer. Some clones in this sample may be carry-over from other donors' samples.

Comments on this clonotype: At one of its ends the junction is not consistent with the germline gene, which may arise from a read error. This sequence joins TRBV3-1 and TRBJ2-1, with a tentative D call TRBD1 (6 bases). This CDR3 has 15 residues. Germline CDR1 reads LGHDT; CDR2 reads YNNKEL (reference sequence). The CDR3 coding sequence is TGTGCCAGCAGCCCCCGGGACAAGGCTCGAAATGAGCAGCTCTTC. Encoded protein: CASSPRDKARNEQLF.

The CDR3 nucleotides read TGTGCCAGCAGTTACCCGACTCCGGGACAGACTAGCAATCAGCCCCAGCATTTT. Translated, it gives CASSYPTPGQTSNQPQHF. The J gene is TRBJ1-5, the V gene TRBV6-2 or TRBV6-3; the match to TRBD1 covers 7 bases. The CDR3 has 18 residues. The V gene's germline CDR1 is MNHEY and CDR2 SVGEGT. V lost 2 bases to trimming and J lost 0 bases; unmatched junction nucleotides: 10.

The chain carries TRBV27 and TRBJ2-4; the match to TRBD2 covers 12 bases. J gave up 7 bases and V 5 bases, and 9 bases lay outside the gene matches. The CDR3 is made up of 16 amino acids. The V gene's germline CDR1 is MNHEY and CDR2 SMNVEV (reference sequence). CDR3 amino acids: CASSRLAGGPGNIQYF. The CDR3 nucleotides are TGTGCCAGCAGTCGCCTAGCGGGAGGGCCTGGTAACATTCAGTACTTC.

Comments on this clonotype: A read error may be the cause here, since a much bigger clone is one base away. The chain joins TRBV10-3 to TRBJ1-2; perhaps TRBD1 as D (5 bases). Germline assignment: CDR1 ENHRY and CDR2 SYGVKD. The CDR3 runs 13 residues. In DNA, the CDR3 is TGTGCCATCAGTGGGGGGTCGGGCTATGGCCACACCTTC. Residues: CAISGGSGYGHTF.

Comments on this clonotype: This clone may be a read error of a much larger clone one base away. Written as DNA, the CDR3 is TGTGCCAGCAGCTCCCTCCCTTGGGGTTCGCCTAACTATGGCAACACCTTC. Its translation: CASSSLPWGSPNYGNTF. This chain links TRBV7-2 with TRBJ1-2, with no clear D. Looked up from germline, CDR1 is SGHTA and CDR2 is FQGNSA. The CDR3 has 17 residues.

This clonotype was picked up many times. V is TRBV5-6 and J is TRBJ2-6, with D perhaps matching TRBD2 (6 bases). CDR1 is SGHDT, CDR2 YYEEEE, per germline. The V end lost 4 bases, the J end lost 3 bases, and 11 bases lay between the germline ends. The CDR3 sequence is 15 residues long. CDR3 DNA: TGTGCCAGCAGCCACGCGGGAAATGGGGCCAACGTCCTGACTTTC. As protein: CASSHAGNGANVLTF.

This clonotype occurred many times. The chain carries TRBV27 and TRBJ1-2; D is unclear. With 8 bases removed from V and 0 bases from J, the gap between germline ends came to 13 bases. The CDR3 consists of 14 residues. CDR1 and CDR2 from the germline V gene are MNHEY and SMNVEV (reference sequence). CDR3 amino acids: CASPTDPTNYGYTF. Written as DNA, the CDR3 is TGTGCCAGCCCAACAGACCCTACTAACTATGGCTACACCTTC.

The table lists this clonotype with many counts. J is TRBJ2-7 and V is TRBV19; 7 nucleotides match TRBD1. CDR3 length equals 14 residues. Germline CDR1 and CDR2: LNHDA and SQIVND (reference sequence). V lost 5 bases, J lost 0 bases, and 4 bases stayed unmatched. CDR3 DNA: TGTGCCAGTAGTCAACAGGGGATCTCCTACGAGCAGTACTTC. Protein product: CASSQQGISYEQYF.

This clonotype was found once. A much bigger clone sits one base away, suggesting this may be a read error. The chain has TRBV19 and TRBJ2-3, with a possible D match to TRBD1 (5 bases). Trimming removed 8 bases from V and 2 bases from J, with 14 bases in between. This CDR3 contains 14 residues. CDR1 and CDR2 (germline): LNHDA, SQIVND (reference sequence). The CDR3 is CASRGVRATDTQYF. The CDR3 DNA reads TGTGCCAGTCGTGGGGTCAGGGCCACAGATACGCAGTATTTT. Together with reference TRBV19 and TRBJ2-3, the CDR3 gives the full variable domain: DGGITQSPKYLFRKEGQNVTLSCEQNLNHDAMYWYRQDPGQGLRLIYYSQIVNDFQKGDIAEGYSVSREKKESFPLTVTSAQKNPTAFYLCASRGVRATDTQYFGPGTRLTVL.